This entry lists 14 T cell receptor beta chains sequenced from one sample in a study of beta chain features in type 1 diabetes. The isolated RNA, all of it, was reverse transcribed, so expressed TCRB transcripts were what got sequenced. Produced via immunoSEQ multiplex PCR; TCRdb's table is partial and in-frame only. The data show around 130,000 clones, around 9% seen once. Regarding the study as a whole: Shortening that was moderate but significant affected the TCRB CDR3s of Type 1 diabetes patients in all four CD4+ subsets.

These receptors' antigens are unknown. The sequencing sample was made of central memory CD4+ T cells from blood. These TCRs come from a man aged 30 to 39 with type 1 diabetes.

This clone has only a few counts. The chain combines TRBV30 with TRBJ1-4; TRBD1 agrees at 7 bases. J lost 13 bases, V lost 5 bases, and 7 bases had no gene match. In germline, CDR1 is GTSNPN, CDR2 SVGIG (reference sequence). This CDR3 comprises 11 residues. This CDR3 reads CAWDSTGRLFF. DNA of the CDR3: TGTGCCTGGGATTCGACAGGGAGACTGTTTTTT. Combining the CDR3 with reference TRBV30 and TRBJ1-4 gives the whole variable domain SQTIHQWPATLVQPVGSPLSLECTVEGTSNPNLYWYRQAAGRGLQLLFYSVGIGQISSEVPQNLSASRPQDRQFILSSKKLLLSDSGFYLCAWDSTGRLFFGSGTQLSVL.

The chain combines TRBV7-2 with TRBJ2-5; D may be TRBD1 (5 bases). This CDR3 has 14 amino acids. Trimming shortened V by 5 bases and J by 5 bases, and 15 bases separated the two germline ends. In germline, CDR1 is SGHTA, CDR2 FQGNSA. CDR3 coding DNA: TGTGCCAGCAGCCCCAGACAGACCGGGGAGACCCAGTACTTC. Its translation is CASSPRQTGETQYF.

The sample holds a few counts of this clone. Here the CDR3 DNA reads TGTGCCAGCAGTGTCACGGACAGGCGATTCAATCAGCCCCAGCATTTT. Encoded protein: CASSVTDRRFNQPQHF. The genes are TRBV2 and TRBJ1-5, with 7 nucleotides matching TRBD1. The CDR3 extends over 16 amino acids. Germline-derived CDR1 and CDR2 are SNHLY and FYNNEI. V lost 4 bases to trimming and J lost 3 bases; unmatched junction nucleotides: 9.

This clone has at least ten counts. The DNA for the CDR3 is TGTGCCAGCAGCTTAGTAGTTGGGACAGAAAACTATGGCTACACCTTC. Encoded protein: CASSLVVGTENYGYTF. The chain joins TRBV7-9 to TRBJ1-2; 7 nucleotides align to TRBD1. CDR1 SEHNR and CDR2 FQNEAQ come from the germline V gene (reference sequence). Trimming removed 1 base from V and 2 bases from J; junction bases left unmatched: 7. CDR3 length: 16 residues.

This clone was seen more than once but under ten times. The J gene is TRBJ2-1, the V gene TRBV7-3, with 9 nucleotides matching TRBD2. After removal of 4 bases from V and 9 bases from J, the junction contained 7 bases not matched to a gene. There are 14 residues in the CDR3. Germline V gene sequence: CDR1 SGHTA, CDR2 FQGTGA. The CDR3 DNA follows: TGTGCCAGCAGCTCCCAACATAGCGGGGGTGAGCAGTTCTTC. This translates into CASSSQHSGGEQFF. The full variable domain, completed using reference TRBV7-3 and TRBJ2-1, is GAGVSQTPSNKVTEKGKYVELRCDPISGHTALYWYRQSLGQGPEFLIYFQGTGAADDSGLPNDRFFAVRPEGSVSTLKIQRTERGDSAVYLCASSSQHSGGEQFFGPGTRLTVL.

This clone was found a few times. J is TRBJ2-7 and V is TRBV5-1; D remains unclear. The germline CDR1 and CDR2 sequences are SGHRS and YFSETQ. V shed 0 bases and J shed 2 bases, with 9 bases lying between them. The CDR3 has 14 amino acids. CDR3 sequence: CASSLEGGPYEQYF. CDR3 sequence (DNA): TGCGCCAGCAGCTTGGAAGGCGGCCCCTACGAGCAGTACTTC.

V is TRBV9 and J is TRBJ2-1; 10 nucleotides align to TRBD2. Germline loops: CDR1 SGDLS, CDR2 YYNGEE. The CDR3 has 18 residues. V shed 0 bases and J 5 bases; nucleotides not matched to a gene: 11. The CDR3, as DNA: TGTGCCAGCAGCGTAGTAAATAGCGGGGGGCCCTTCAACAATGAGCAGTTCTTC. Translation gives CASSVVNSGGPFNNEQFF.

There are a few counts of this clone. The rearrangement links TRBV5-4 to TRBJ1-6, with D tentatively TRBD1 (5 bases). Germline loops: CDR1 SGHNT, CDR2 YYREEE (reference sequence). There are 15 residues in the CDR3. V gave up 6 bases and J gave up 6 bases, with 16 bases separating them. This chain's CDR3 is CASKLGGVSNSPLHF. CDR3 DNA sequence: TGTGCCAGCAAACTGGGAGGGGTATCTAATTCACCCCTCCACTTT.

This clone has more than one count but fewer than ten. The chain combines TRBV10-3 with TRBJ2-2; perhaps TRBD1 as D (6 bases). The CDR3 has 14 amino acids. CDR1 and CDR2 (germline): ENHRY, SYGVKD. The V end lost 8 bases, the J end lost 3 bases, and 13 bases lay between the germline ends. DNA of the CDR3: TGTGCCATCCAACTGGACAGTTACACCGGGGAGCTGTTTTTT. This codes for CAIQLDSYTGELFF.

The chain joins TRBV29-1 to TRBJ2-7, with 9 nucleotides matching TRBD1. The V gene end was trimmed by 4 bases and the J gene end by 3 bases; junction bases not matched to a gene: 4. There are 13 residues in the CDR3. CDR1 is SQVTM and CDR2 is ANQGSEA in the germline V gene. The CDR3 loop is CSVVGTGFYEQYF. CDR3 DNA: TGCAGCGTTGTTGGGACAGGGTTCTACGAGCAGTACTTC.

This chain connects TRBV30 to TRBJ2-2; the D gene is possibly TRBD1 (7 bases). CDR3 length: 14 residues. Trimming removed 2 bases at V and 5 bases at J, with 12 bases between. Germline CDR1 reads GTSNPN; CDR2 reads SVGIG (reference sequence). CDR3 amino acids: CAWSRTGGTGELFF. The CDR3, as DNA: TGTGCCTGGAGTAGGACAGGAGGGACCGGGGAGCTGTTTTTT.

The rearrangement uses TRBV13 and TRBJ1-1; D call uncertain. The CDR3 totals 13 residues. CDR1 is PRHDT, CDR2 FYEKMQ, per germline (reference sequence). V lost 5 bases and J 1 base, leaving 8 bases between the germline ends. The CDR3 reads CASSREQNTEAFF. The CDR3 region has the DNA TGTGCCAGCAGCCGGGAGCAGAACACTGAAGCTTTCTTT.

This chain links TRBV7-8 with TRBJ1-6; TRBD1 matches at 7 bases. V trimming: 0 bases; J trimming: 11 bases; junction bases outside the gene matches: 10. The CDR3 length is 16 residues. From germline, CDR1 is SGHVS and CDR2 FQNEAQ. Here the CDR3 DNA reads TGTGCCAGCAGCTTAGCGGCAGGGGGAGTATGGACACCCCTCCACTTT. This gives the protein CASSLAAGGVWTPLHF.

The chain has TRBV18 and TRBJ1-1; TRBD1 agrees at 9 bases. From germline, CDR1 is KGHSH and CDR2 LQKENI. The CDR3 spans 18 residues. The V gene end was trimmed by 6 bases and the J gene end by 0 bases; junction bases not matched to a gene: 14. CDR3 sequence: CASSPRTGGGTMNTEAFF. The CDR3, as DNA: TGTGCCAGCTCGCCTCGTACAGGGGGCGGTACGATGAACACTGAAGCTTTCTTT.